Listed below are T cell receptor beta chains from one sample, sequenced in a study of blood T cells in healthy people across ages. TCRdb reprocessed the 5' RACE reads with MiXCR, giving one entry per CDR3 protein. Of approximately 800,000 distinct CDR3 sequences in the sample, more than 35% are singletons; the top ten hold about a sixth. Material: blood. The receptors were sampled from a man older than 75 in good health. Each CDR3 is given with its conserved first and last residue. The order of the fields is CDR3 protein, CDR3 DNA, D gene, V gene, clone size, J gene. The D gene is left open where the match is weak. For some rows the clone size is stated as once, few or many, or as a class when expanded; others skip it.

CDR3 protein: CSARPLAGQETQYF; CDR3 DNA: TGCAGTGCTAGACCTCTAGCGGGCCAAGAGACCCAGTACTTC; D gene: TRBD2; V gene: TRBV20-1; clone size: .; J gene: TRBJ2-5
CDR3 protein: CASSVEVGGLKNEQFF; CDR3 DNA: TGTGCCAGCAGCGTAGAGGTGGGAGGACTGAAAAATGAGCAGTTCTTC; D gene: .; V gene: TRBV9; clone size: .; J gene: TRBJ2-1
CDR3 protein: CASSLQSSRTATQYF; CDR3 DNA: TGTGCCAGCAGCTTACAGTCTTCGCGGACAGCTACGCAGTATTTT; D gene: .; V gene: TRBV7-2; clone size: .; J gene: TRBJ2-3
CDR3 protein: CASSPRDSLTNEQFF; CDR3 DNA: TGTGCCAGCAGCCCCCGGGACAGCTTAACAAATGAGCAGTTCTTC; D gene: TRBD1; V gene: TRBV6-1; clone size: .; J gene: TRBJ2-1
CDR3 protein: CASRRTGQGATDTQYF; CDR3 DNA: TGTGCCAGTAGGAGAACGGGACAGGGGGCCACAGATACGCAGTATTTT; D gene: TRBD1; V gene: TRBV19; clone size: .; J gene: TRBJ2-3
CDR3 protein: CAGSGRDATYEQYF; CDR3 DNA: TGTGCCGGCAGTGGCCGGGACGCCACCTACGAGCAGTACTTC; D gene: .; V gene: TRBV2; clone size: once; J gene: TRBJ2-7
CDR3 protein: CASSSSGGRGYTF; CDR3 DNA: TGTGCCAGCAGTTCCTCAGGGGGTCGGGGCTACACCTTC; D gene: TRBD1; V gene: TRBV12-3/TRBV12-4; clone size: .; J gene: TRBJ1-2
CDR3 protein: CSVVRSAGGNEQYF; CDR3 DNA: TGCAGCGTTGTCCGGTCTGCGGGAGGGAATGAGCAGTACTTC; D gene: TRBD2; V gene: TRBV29-1; clone size: many; J gene: TRBJ2-7
CDR3 protein: CASSYYLRGRGDQTDTQYF; CDR3 DNA: TGTGCCAGCAGCTATTACCTAAGGGGACGGGGGGACCAAACAGATACGCAGTATTTT; D gene: TRBD2; V gene: TRBV4-2; clone size: .; J gene: TRBJ2-3
CDR3 protein: CATSRSGTSNEQFF; CDR3 DNA: TGTGCCACCAGCAGATCTGGGACCTCCAATGAGCAGTTCTTC; D gene: .; V gene: TRBV15; clone size: .; J gene: TRBJ2-1
CDR3 protein: CASSTLAGGLPDEQYF; CDR3 DNA: TGCGCCAGCAGCACCCTAGCGGGGGGACTTCCCGATGAGCAGTACTTC; D gene: TRBD2; V gene: TRBV5-1; clone size: .; J gene: TRBJ2-5
CDR3 protein: CASTRGTGRVETQYF; CDR3 DNA: TGTGCCAGCACTCGGGGGACGGGACGGGTGGAGACCCAGTACTTC; D gene: .; V gene: TRBV28; clone size: few; J gene: TRBJ2-5
CDR3 protein: CASSVVGSGSPNEQFF; CDR3 DNA: TGTGCCAGCAGCGTAGTGGGTAGCGGGAGTCCAAATGAGCAGTTCTTC; D gene: TRBD2; V gene: TRBV9; clone size: few; J gene: TRBJ2-1
CDR3 protein: CASSVSPSGTYEQYF; CDR3 DNA: TGTGCCAGCAGCGTATCACCTAGCGGGACCTACGAGCAGTACTTC; D gene: TRBD2; V gene: TRBV7-2; clone size: .; J gene: TRBJ2-7
CDR3 protein: CASSPIGSGRVNEQFF; CDR3 DNA: TGTGCCAGCAGCCCGATCGGGAGCGGGAGGGTAAATGAGCAGTTCTTC; D gene: TRBD2; V gene: TRBV9; clone size: many; J gene: TRBJ2-1
CDR3 protein: CASSQGAGGVLDEQYF; CDR3 DNA: TGTGCCAGCAGCCAAGGAGCGGGAGGGGTCCTGGACGAGCAGTACTTC; D gene: TRBD2; V gene: TRBV4-2; clone size: .; J gene: TRBJ2-7
CDR3 protein: CASSLNPGGLREQYF; CDR3 DNA: TGTGCCAGCAGCTTAAATCCCGGGGGCTTGCGGGAGCAGTACTTC; D gene: .; V gene: TRBV7-2; clone size: few; J gene: TRBJ2-5
CDR3 protein: CASSEAIYTEAFF; CDR3 DNA: TGTGCCAGCAGTGAAGCGATTTACACTGAAGCTTTCTTT; D gene: .; V gene: TRBV6-1; clone size: few; J gene: TRBJ1-1
CDR3 protein: CASSSLSGRDNEQYF; CDR3 DNA: TGCGCCAGCAGCTCCCTAAGCGGGAGGGACAACGAGCAGTACTTC; D gene: TRBD2; V gene: TRBV5-1; clone size: .; J gene: TRBJ2-7
CDR3 protein: CASSLRMRLAAYQETQYF; CDR3 DNA: TGTGCCAGCAGCTTGCGGATGCGGCTAGCGGCATACCAAGAGACCCAGTACTTC; D gene: TRBD2; V gene: TRBV5-5; clone size: .; J gene: TRBJ2-5
CDR3 protein: CASSYRGGVTEAFF; CDR3 DNA: TGTGCCAGCAGTTACCGGGGCGGGGTCACTGAAGCTTTCTTT; D gene: .; V gene: TRBV6-2/TRBV6-3; clone size: .; J gene: TRBJ1-1
CDR3 protein: CASNGDFPYNEQFF; CDR3 DNA: TGTGCCAGCAACGGGGACTTCCCCTACAATGAGCAGTTCTTC; D gene: .; V gene: TRBV11-2; clone size: few; J gene: TRBJ2-1
CDR3 protein: CASSWQPQGNTDTQYF; CDR3 DNA: TGTGCCAGCAGTTGGCAGCCACAGGGTAACACAGATACGCAGTATTTT; D gene: .; V gene: TRBV6-5; clone size: .; J gene: TRBJ2-3
CDR3 protein: CASTLPGVSYQPQHF; CDR3 DNA: TGTGCCAGCACTCTCCCCGGCGTATCCTATCAGCCCCAGCATTTT; D gene: .; V gene: TRBV28; clone size: .; J gene: TRBJ1-5
CDR3 protein: CASSYGNTSRADTQYF; CDR3 DNA: TGTGCCAGCAGTTACGGAAACACATCGAGGGCAGATACGCAGTATTTT; D gene: .; V gene: TRBV6-2/TRBV6-3; clone size: .; J gene: TRBJ2-3
CDR3 protein: CASSRTGGDEQYF; CDR3 DNA: TGTGCCAGCAGCCGGACGGGGGGAGACGAGCAGTACTTC; D gene: TRBD2; V gene: TRBV4-2; clone size: many; J gene: TRBJ2-7
CDR3 protein: CASTLSGGTDTQYF; CDR3 DNA: TGCGCCAGCACCTTATCAGGGGGGACAGATACGCAGTATTTT; D gene: .; V gene: TRBV5-1; clone size: once; J gene: TRBJ2-3
CDR3 protein: CASSQDFQAGTYNEQFF; CDR3 DNA: TGCGCCAGCAGCCAAGATTTTCAGGCGGGAACCTACAATGAGCAGTTCTTC; D gene: .; V gene: TRBV4-1; clone size: few; J gene: TRBJ2-1
CDR3 protein: CSVGRDSTYEQYF; CDR3 DNA: TGCAGCGTTGGCCGGGACTCCACCTACGAGCAGTACTTC; D gene: .; V gene: TRBV29-1; clone size: few; J gene: TRBJ2-7
CDR3 protein: CASSPRGALGQPQHF; CDR3 DNA: TGTGCCAGCAGCCCCAGGGGGGCCCTTGGACAGCCCCAGCATTTT; D gene: TRBD1; V gene: TRBV3-1; clone size: .; J gene: TRBJ1-5
CDR3 protein: CSAGVSGRPRYNEQFF; CDR3 DNA: TGCAGTGCTGGAGTGAGCGGGAGGCCCCGATACAATGAGCAGTTCTTC; D gene: TRBD2; V gene: TRBV20-1; clone size: .; J gene: TRBJ2-1
CDR3 protein: CSAGTSTDTQYF; CDR3 DNA: TGCAGTGCTGGGACTAGCACAGATACGCAGTATTTT; D gene: .; V gene: TRBV20-1; clone size: few; J gene: TRBJ2-3
CDR3 protein: CASSQDRAPYEQYF; CDR3 DNA: TGCGCCAGCAGCCAAGACAGGGCCCCCTACGAGCAGTACTTC; D gene: .; V gene: TRBV4-1; clone size: many; J gene: TRBJ2-7
CDR3 protein: CASSPGDLVGEQFF; CDR3 DNA: TGCGCCAGCAGTCCAGGTGATTTAGTAGGGGAGCAGTTCTTC; D gene: .; V gene: TRBV10-2; clone size: .; J gene: TRBJ2-1
CDR3 protein: CSAGPAVAGADTQYF; CDR3 DNA: TGCAGTGCTGGCCCCGCGGTAGCGGGAGCAGATACGCAGTATTTT; D gene: TRBD2; V gene: TRBV20-1; clone size: .; J gene: TRBJ2-3
CDR3 protein: CASSVVRVSEQFF; CDR3 DNA: TGTGCCAGCAGTGTAGTTAGGGTCTCCGAGCAGTTCTTC; D gene: .; V gene: TRBV28; clone size: .; J gene: TRBJ2-1
CDR3 protein: CPSSQDLGRDVQGEQYF; CDR3 DNA: TGTCCCAGCAGCCAAGATTTGGGCCGGGACGTCCAGGGTGAGCAGTACTTC; D gene: .; V gene: TRBV14; clone size: .; J gene: TRBJ2-5
CDR3 protein: CASSPHGLAGGIQYF; CDR3 DNA: TGTGCCAGCAGCCCCCACGGACTAGCGGGAGGGATACAGTACTTC; D gene: TRBD2; V gene: TRBV7-3; clone size: .; J gene: TRBJ2-5
CDR3 protein: CASSLRTGVGYGYTF; CDR3 DNA: TGTGCCAGCAGCCTAAGGACAGGGGTTGGCTATGGCTACACCTTC; D gene: TRBD1; V gene: TRBV27; clone size: few; J gene: TRBJ1-2
CDR3 protein: CASSPSTPVTQYF; CDR3 DNA: TGTGCCAGCAGCCCTTCGACTCCTGTTACGCAGTATTTT; D gene: .; V gene: TRBV7-2; clone size: .; J gene: TRBJ2-3
CDR3 protein: CASSGGQGNPRANEKLFF; CDR3 DNA: TGCGCCAGCAGCGGGGGACAGGGTAATCCGAGGGCTAATGAAAAACTGTTTTTT; D gene: TRBD1; V gene: TRBV5-1; clone size: .; J gene: TRBJ1-4
CDR3 protein: CASSPNRNTEAFF; CDR3 DNA: TGTGCCAGCTCACCAAACAGGAACACTGAAGCTTTCTTT; D gene: .; V gene: TRBV18; clone size: few; J gene: TRBJ1-1
CDR3 protein: CASSHLDREGSGKQFF; CDR3 DNA: TGCGCCAGCAGCCACCTGGACAGGGAGGGATCAGGGAAGCAGTTCTTC; D gene: .; V gene: TRBV4-3; clone size: many; J gene: TRBJ2-1
CDR3 protein: CSVGAGESTQFF; CDR3 DNA: TGCAGCGTTGGAGCGGGAGAATCGACGCAGTTCTTC; D gene: TRBD2; V gene: TRBV29-1; clone size: .; J gene: TRBJ2-1
CDR3 protein: CSTSITGGEDTQYF; CDR3 DNA: TGCAGTACTAGCATTACAGGGGGCGAAGATACGCAGTATTTT; D gene: TRBD1; V gene: TRBV20-1; clone size: .; J gene: TRBJ2-3
CDR3 protein: CASSLGQGVGGANVLPF; CDR3 DNA: TGCGCCAGCAGCTTGGGACAGGGAGTAGGTGGGGCCAACGTCCTGCCTTTC; D gene: TRBD1; V gene: TRBV5-1; clone size: .; J gene: TRBJ2-6
CDR3 protein: CASSPAGGGNIQYF; CDR3 DNA: TGTGCCAGCAGCCCGGCGGGGGGGGGAAACATTCAGTACTTC; D gene: TRBD2; V gene: TRBV11-2; clone size: few; J gene: TRBJ2-4